This record looks at one T cell receptor beta chain sequence and its context. The antigen is unknown. This sample is part of a study of radiation and T cells in renal cell carcinoma. In the study overall: Nephrectomy followed 15 Gy stereotactic body radiation by 4 weeks. Study results and caveats: In blood, top tumor clones expanded by 2 weeks, shrinking by 4. No pretreatment tumor biopsies were available for baseline clonotypes.

Time point noted: blood 2 weeks post-SBRT. Sample treatment: 15 Gy SBRT to primary tumor, nephrectomy 4 weeks later. TCRdb's copy holds only in-frame clones and misses some; the assay was immunoSEQ multiplex PCR. The table has almost 50,000 clones, approximately 80% seen once. Per the germline V gene, CDR1 is SNHLY and CDR2 is FYNNEI. V lost 6 bases, J lost 5 bases, and 16 bases lay in between. This CDR3 comprises 14 residues. This rearrangement joins TRBV2 to TRBJ2-5, with D maybe TRBD1 (6 bases). The clonotype was recovered from a woman in her 70s with renal cell carcinoma. The specimen was blood, collected from a patient whose treatment included radiotherapy and nephrectomy. CDR3 in DNA: TGTGCCAGCAGGGAGCAGGACAGCCCGGAGACCCAGTACTTC. Residues: CASREQDSPETQYF.